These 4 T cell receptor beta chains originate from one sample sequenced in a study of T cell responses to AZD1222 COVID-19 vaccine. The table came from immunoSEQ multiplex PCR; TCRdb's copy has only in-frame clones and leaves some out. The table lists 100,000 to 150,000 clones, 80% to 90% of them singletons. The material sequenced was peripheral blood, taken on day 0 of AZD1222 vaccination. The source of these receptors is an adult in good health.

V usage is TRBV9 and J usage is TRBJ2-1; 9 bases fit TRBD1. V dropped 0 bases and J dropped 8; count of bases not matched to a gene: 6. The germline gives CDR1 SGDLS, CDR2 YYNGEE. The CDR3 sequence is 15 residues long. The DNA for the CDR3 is TGTGCCAGCAGCGTAGATACAGGGGGCAGGCATGAGCAGTTCTTC. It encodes CASSVDTGGRHEQFF.

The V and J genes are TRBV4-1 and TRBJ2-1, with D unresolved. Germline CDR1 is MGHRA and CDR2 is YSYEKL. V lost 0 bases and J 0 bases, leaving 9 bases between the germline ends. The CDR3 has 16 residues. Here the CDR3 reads CASSQEDLGSYNEQFF. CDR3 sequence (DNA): TGCGCCAGCAGCCAAGAGGACCTAGGCTCCTACAATGAGCAGTTCTTC.

The DNA of the CDR3 is TGTGCAAGTCGCTTACCTCGTTGGGGTAATTCACCCCTCCACTTT. Protein: CASRLPRWGNSPLHF. This chain joins TRBV12-2 and TRBJ1-6. TRBV12-2 is a pseudogene locus. This CDR3 region has 15 residues.

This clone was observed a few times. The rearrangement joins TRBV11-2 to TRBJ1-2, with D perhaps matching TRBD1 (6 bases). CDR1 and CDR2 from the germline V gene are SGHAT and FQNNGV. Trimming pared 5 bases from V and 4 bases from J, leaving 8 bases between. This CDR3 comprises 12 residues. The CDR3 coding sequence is TGTGCCAGCAGCCGGGACACCTATGGCTACACCTTC. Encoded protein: CASSRDTYGYTF.